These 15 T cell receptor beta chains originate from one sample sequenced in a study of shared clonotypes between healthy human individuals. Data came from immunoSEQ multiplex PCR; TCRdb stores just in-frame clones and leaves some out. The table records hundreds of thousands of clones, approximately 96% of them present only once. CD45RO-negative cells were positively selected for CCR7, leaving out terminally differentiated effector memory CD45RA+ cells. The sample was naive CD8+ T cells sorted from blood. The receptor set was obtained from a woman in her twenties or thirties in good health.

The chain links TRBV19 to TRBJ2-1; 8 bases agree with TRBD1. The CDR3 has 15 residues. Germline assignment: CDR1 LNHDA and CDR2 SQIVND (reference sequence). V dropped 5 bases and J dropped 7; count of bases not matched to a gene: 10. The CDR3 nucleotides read TGTGCCAGTAGTGCCGACAGGGGTCTTGGGAATGAGCAGTTCTTC. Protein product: CASSADRGLGNEQFF.

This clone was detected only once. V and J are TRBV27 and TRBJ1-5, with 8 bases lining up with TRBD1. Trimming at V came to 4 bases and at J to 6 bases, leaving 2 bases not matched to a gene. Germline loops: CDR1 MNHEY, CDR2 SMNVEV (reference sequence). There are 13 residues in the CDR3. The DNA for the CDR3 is TGTGCCAGCAGTTCCAGGGGGCTTCAGCCCCAGCATTTT. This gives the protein CASSSRGLQPQHF.

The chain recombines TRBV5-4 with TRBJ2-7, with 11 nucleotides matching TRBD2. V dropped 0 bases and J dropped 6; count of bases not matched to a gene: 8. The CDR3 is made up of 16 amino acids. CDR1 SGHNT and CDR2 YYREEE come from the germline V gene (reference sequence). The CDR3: CASSLETSGIKGEQYF. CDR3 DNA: TGTGCCAGCAGCTTGGAGACTAGCGGGATAAAGGGCGAGCAGTACTTC.

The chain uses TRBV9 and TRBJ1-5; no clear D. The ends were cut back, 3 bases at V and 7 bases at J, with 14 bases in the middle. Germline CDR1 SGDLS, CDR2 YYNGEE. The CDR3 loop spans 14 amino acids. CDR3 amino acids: CASSETPGGQPQHF. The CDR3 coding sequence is TGTGCCAGCAGCGAGACCCCAGGTGGGCAGCCCCAGCATTTT.

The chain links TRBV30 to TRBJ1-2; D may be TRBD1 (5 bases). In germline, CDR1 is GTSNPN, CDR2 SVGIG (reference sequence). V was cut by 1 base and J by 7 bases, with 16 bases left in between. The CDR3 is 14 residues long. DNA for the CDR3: TGTGCCTGGAGTGCAGGGACGGTCCCTAGTGGCTACACCTTC. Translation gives CAWSAGTVPSGYTF.

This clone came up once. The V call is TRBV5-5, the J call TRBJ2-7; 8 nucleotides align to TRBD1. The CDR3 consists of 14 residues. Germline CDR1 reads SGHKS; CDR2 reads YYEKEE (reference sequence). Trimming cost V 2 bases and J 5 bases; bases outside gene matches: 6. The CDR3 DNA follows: TGTGCCAGCAGCTTCCTGGACAGGGATAACGAGCAGTACTTC. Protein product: CASSFLDRDNEQYF.

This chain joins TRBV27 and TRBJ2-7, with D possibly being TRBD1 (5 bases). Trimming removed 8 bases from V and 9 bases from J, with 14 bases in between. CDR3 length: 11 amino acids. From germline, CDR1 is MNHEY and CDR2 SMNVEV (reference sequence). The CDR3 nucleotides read TGTGCCAGCCACCAAGGGGCCTCGCAGTACTTC. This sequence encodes CASHQGASQYF.

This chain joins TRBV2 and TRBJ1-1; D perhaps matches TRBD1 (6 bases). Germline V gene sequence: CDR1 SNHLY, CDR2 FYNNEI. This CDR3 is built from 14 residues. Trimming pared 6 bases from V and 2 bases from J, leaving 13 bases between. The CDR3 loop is CASSRDTTNTEAFF. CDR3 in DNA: TGTGCCAGCAGCCGGGACACTACAAACACTGAAGCTTTCTTT.

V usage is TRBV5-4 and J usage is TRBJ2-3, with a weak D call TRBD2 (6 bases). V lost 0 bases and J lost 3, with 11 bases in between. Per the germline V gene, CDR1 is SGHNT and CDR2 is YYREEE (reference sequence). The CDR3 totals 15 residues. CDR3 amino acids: CASSLGGEGTDTQYF. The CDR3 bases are TGTGCCAGCAGCTTGGGGGGGGAAGGTACAGATACGCAGTATTTT. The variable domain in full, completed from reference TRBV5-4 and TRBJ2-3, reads ETGVTQSPTHLIKTRGQQVTLRCSSQSGHNTVSWYQQALGQGPQFIFQYYREEENGRGNFPPRFSGLQFPNYSSELNVNALELDDSALYLCASSLGGEGTDTQYFGPGTRLTVL.

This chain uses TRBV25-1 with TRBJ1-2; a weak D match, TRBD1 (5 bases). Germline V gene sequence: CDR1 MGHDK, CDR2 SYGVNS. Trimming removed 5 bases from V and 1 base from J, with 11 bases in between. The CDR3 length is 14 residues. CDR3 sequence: CASSHRQSNYGYTF. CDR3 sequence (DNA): TGTGCCAGCAGTCACCGACAGAGTAACTATGGCTACACCTTC.

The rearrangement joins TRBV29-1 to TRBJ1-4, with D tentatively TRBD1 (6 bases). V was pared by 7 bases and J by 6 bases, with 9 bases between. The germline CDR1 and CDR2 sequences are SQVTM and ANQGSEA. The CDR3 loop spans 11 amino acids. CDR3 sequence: CSAWTDEKLFF. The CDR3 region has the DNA TGCAGCGCCTGGACAGATGAAAAACTGTTTTTT.

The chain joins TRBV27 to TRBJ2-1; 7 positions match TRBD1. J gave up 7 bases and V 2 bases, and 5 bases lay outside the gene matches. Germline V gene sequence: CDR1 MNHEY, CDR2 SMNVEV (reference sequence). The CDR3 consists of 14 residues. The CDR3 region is CASSLEGGGNEQFF. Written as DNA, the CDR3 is TGTGCCAGCAGTTTAGAAGGGGGCGGAAATGAGCAGTTCTTC.

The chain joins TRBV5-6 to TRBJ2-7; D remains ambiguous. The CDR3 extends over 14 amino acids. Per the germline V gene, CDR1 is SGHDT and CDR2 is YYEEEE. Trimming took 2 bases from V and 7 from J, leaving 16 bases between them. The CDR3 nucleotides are TGTGCCAGCAGCTTTGAGCGAGCCCTGCGGGAGCAGTACTTC. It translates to CASSFERALREQYF.

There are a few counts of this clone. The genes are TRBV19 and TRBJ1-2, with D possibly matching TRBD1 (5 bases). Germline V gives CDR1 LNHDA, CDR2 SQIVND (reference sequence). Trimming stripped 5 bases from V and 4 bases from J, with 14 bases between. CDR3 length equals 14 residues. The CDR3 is CASSSAPGGYGYTF. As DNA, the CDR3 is TGTGCCAGTAGTTCGGCCCCCGGGGGCTATGGCTACACCTTC.

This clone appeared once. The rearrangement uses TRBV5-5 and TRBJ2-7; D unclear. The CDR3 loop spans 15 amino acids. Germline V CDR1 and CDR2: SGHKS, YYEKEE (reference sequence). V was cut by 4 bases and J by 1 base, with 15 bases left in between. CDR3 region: CASSLGQTNSYEQYF. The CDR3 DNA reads TGTGCCAGCAGCCTCGGCCAGACGAATTCCTACGAGCAGTACTTC. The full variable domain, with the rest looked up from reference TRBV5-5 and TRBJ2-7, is DAGVTQSPTHLIKTRGQQVTLRCSPISGHKSVSWYQQVLGQGPQFIFQYYEKEERGRGNFPDRFSARQFPNYSSELNVNALLLGDSALYLCASSLGQTNSYEQYFGPGTRLTVT.